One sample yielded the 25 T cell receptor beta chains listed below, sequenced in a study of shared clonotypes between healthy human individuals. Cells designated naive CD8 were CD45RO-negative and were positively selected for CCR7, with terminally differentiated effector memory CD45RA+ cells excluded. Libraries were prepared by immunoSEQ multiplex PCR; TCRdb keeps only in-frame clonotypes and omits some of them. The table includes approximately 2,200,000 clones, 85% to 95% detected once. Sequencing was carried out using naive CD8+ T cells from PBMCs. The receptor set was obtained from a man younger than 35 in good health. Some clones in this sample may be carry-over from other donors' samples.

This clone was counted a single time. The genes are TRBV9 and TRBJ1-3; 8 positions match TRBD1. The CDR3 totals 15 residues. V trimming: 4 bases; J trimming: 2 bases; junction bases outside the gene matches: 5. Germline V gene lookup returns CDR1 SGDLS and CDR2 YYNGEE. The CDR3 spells CASSPLDRAGNTIYF. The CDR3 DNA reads TGTGCCAGCAGCCCCCTGGACAGGGCTGGAAACACCATATATTTT.

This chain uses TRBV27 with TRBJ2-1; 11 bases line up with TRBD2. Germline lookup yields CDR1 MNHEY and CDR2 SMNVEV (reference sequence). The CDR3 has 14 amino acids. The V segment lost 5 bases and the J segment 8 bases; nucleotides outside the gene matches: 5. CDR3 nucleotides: TGTGCCAGCAGTCTAGCGGGGGGAATCGATGAGCAGTTCTTC. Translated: CASSLAGGIDEQFF.

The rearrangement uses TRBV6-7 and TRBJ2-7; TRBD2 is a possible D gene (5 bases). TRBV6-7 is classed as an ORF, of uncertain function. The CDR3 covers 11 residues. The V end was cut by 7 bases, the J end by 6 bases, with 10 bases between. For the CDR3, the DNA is TGTGCCAGCACCGAAGGGAGCGAGCAGTACTTC. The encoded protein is CASTEGSEQYF.

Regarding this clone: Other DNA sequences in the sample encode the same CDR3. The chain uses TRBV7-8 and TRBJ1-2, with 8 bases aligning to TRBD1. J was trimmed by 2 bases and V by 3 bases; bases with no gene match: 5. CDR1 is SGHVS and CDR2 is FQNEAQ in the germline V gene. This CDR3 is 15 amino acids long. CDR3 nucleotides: TGTGCCAGCAGCTTTGGACAGGGCCCAAACTATGGCTACACCTTC. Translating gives CASSFGQGPNYGYTF.

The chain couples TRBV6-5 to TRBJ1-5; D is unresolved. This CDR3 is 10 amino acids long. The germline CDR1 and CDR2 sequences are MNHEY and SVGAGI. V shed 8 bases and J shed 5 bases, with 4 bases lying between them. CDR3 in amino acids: CASSYQPQHF. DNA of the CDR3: TGTGCCAGCTCTTATCAGCCCCAGCATTTT.

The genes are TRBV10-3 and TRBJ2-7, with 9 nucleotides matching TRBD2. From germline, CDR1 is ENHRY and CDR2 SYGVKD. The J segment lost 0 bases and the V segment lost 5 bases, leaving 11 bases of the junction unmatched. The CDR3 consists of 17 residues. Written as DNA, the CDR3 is TGTGCCATCAGTACCCTTGCACTTAGCGGGAGCTCCTACGAGCAGTACTTC. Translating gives CAISTLALSGSSYEQYF.

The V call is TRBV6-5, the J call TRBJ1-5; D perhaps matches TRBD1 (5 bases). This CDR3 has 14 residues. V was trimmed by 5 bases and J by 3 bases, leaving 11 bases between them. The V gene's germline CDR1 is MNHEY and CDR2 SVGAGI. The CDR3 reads CASSDTGSNQPQHF. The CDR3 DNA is TGTGCCAGCAGTGACACAGGTTCCAATCAGCCCCAGCATTTT.

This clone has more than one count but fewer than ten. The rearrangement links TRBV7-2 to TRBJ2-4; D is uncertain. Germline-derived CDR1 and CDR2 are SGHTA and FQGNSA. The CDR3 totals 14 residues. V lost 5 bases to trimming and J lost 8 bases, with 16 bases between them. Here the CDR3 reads CASSVPESSDIQYF. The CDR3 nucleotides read TGTGCCAGCAGCGTACCGGAGAGCTCGGACATTCAGTACTTC.

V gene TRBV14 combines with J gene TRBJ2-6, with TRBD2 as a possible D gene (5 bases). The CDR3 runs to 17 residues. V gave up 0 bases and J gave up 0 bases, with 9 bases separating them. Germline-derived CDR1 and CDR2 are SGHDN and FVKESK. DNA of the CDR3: TGTGCCAGCAGCCAAGATTCCACTAGCTCTGGGGCCAACGTCCTGACTTTC. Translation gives CASSQDSTSSGANVLTF.

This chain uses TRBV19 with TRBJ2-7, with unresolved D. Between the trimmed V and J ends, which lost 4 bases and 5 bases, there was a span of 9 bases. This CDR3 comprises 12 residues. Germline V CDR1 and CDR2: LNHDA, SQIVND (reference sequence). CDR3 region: CASSKAANEQYF. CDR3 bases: TGTGCCAGTAGTAAAGCCGCGAACGAGCAGTACTTC.

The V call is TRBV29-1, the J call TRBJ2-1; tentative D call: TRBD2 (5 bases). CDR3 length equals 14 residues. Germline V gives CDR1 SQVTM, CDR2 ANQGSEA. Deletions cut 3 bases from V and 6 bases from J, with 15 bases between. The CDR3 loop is CSVEVGGRGNEQFF. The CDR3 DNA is TGCAGCGTTGAGGTCGGCGGGCGCGGCAATGAGCAGTTCTTC.

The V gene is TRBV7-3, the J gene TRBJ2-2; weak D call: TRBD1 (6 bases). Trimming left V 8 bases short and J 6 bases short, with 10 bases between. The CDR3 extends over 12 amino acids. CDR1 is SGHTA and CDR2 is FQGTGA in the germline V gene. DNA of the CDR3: TGTGCCAGCCAGGACAGCTCCGGGGAGCTGTTTTTT. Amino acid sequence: CASQDSSGELFF.

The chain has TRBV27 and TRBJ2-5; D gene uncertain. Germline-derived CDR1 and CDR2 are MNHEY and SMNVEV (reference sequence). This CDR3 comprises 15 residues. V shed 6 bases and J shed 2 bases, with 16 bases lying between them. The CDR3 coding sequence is TGTGCCAGCAGCCTTCTCCGCCAGCCACAAGAGACCCAGTACTTC. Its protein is CASSLLRQPQETQYF.

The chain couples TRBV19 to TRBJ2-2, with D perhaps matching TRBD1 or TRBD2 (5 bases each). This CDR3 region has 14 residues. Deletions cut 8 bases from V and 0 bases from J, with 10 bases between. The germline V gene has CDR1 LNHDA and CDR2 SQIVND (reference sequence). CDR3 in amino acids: CASARGTNTGELFF. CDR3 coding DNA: TGTGCCAGTGCGAGGGGAACGAACACCGGGGAGCTGTTTTTT.

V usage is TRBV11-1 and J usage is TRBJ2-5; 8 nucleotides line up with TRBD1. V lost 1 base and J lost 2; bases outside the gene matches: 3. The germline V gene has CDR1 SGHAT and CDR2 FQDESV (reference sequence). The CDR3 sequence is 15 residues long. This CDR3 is CASSLDYRGQETQYF. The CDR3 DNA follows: TGTGCCAGCAGCTTAGATTACAGGGGGCAAGAGACCCAGTACTTC.

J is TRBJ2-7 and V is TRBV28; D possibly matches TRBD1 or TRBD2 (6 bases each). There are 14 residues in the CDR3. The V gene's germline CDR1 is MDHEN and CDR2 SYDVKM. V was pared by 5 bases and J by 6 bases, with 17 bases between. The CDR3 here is CASSLHWGAGEQYF. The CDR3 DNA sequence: TGTGCCAGCAGTCTCCATTGGGGGGCAGGCGAGCAGTACTTC.

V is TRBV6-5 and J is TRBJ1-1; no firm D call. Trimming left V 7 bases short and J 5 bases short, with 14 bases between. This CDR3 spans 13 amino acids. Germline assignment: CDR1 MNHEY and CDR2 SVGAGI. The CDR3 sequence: CASNQLEWTEAFF. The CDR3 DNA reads TGTGCCAGCAATCAACTCGAGTGGACTGAAGCTTTCTTT.

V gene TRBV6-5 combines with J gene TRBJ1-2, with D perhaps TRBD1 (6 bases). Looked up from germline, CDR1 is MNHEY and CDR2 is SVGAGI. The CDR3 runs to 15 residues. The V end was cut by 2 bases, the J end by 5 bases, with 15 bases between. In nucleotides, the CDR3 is TGTGCCAGCAGTTACACGCCTGGGGGGCCTTATGGCTACACCTTC. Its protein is CASSYTPGGPYGYTF.

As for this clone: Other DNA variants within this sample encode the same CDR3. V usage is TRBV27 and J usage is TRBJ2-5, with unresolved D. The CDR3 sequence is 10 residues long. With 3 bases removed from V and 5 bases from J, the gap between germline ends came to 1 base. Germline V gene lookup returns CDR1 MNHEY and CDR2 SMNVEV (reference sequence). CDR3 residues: CASSLETQYF. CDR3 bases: TGTGCCAGCAGTTTGGAGACCCAGTACTTC.

CDR3 protein: CASRGLAGVKTQYF. DNA for the CDR3: TGTGCCAGCAGAGGACTAGCGGGAGTCAAGACCCAGTACTTC. The genes are TRBV27 and TRBJ2-5; 13 bases fit TRBD2. Germline CDR1 reads MNHEY; CDR2 reads SMNVEV (reference sequence). V shed 6 bases, J shed 6 bases, and the junction held 4 bases outside the gene matches. The CDR3 length is 14 residues.

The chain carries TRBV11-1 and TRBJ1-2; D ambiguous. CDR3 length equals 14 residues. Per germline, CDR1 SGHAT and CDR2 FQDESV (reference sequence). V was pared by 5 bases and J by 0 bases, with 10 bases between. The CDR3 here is CASSPRSANYGYTF. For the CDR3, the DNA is TGTGCCAGCAGCCCCCGGAGCGCTAACTATGGCTACACCTTC. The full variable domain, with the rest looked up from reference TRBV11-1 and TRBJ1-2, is EAEVAQSPRYKITEKSQAVAFWCDPISGHATLYWYRQILGQGPELLVQFQDESVVDDSQLPKDRFSAERLKGVDSTLKIQPAELGDSAMYLCASSPRSANYGYTFGSGTRLTVV.

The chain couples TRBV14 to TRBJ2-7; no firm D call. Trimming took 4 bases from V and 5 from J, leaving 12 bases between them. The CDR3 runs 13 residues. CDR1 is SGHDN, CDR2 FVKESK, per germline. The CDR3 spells CASSLSSPHEQYF. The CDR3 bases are TGTGCCAGCAGCCTCTCTTCGCCCCACGAGCAGTACTTC.

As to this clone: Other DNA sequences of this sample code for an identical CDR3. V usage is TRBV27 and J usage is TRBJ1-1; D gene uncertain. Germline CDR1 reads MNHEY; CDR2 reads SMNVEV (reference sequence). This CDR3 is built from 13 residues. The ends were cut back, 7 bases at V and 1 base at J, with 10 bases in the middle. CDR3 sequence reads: CASKPGGNTEAFF. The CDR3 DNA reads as TGTGCCAGCAAACCAGGCGGGAACACTGAAGCTTTCTTT.

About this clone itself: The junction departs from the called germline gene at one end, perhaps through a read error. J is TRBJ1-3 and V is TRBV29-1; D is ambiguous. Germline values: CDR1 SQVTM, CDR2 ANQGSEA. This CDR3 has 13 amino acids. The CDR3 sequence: CNVVGLYGNTIYF. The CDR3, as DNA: TGCAACGTTGTCGGTTTGTATGGAAACACCATATATTTT.

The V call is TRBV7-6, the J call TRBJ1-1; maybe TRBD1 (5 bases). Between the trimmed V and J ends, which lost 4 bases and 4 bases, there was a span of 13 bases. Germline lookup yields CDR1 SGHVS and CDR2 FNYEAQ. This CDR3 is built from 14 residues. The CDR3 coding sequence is TGTGCCAGCAGCTATGGGGGACGCCTCACTGAAGCTTTCTTT. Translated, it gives CASSYGGRLTEAFF.